The rows below give T cell receptor beta chains drawn from one sample of a study of post-analysis software for immune sequencing data. Each CDR3 protein gets one entry after TCRdb re-called the PCR reads with MiXCR. Of 150,000 to 200,000 distinct CDR3 sequences in the sample, approximately 28% were seen once. The sample was blood. The origin of the receptors is a girl aged 5 to 17 with multiple sclerosis. The CDR3 runs from the conserved cysteine through the conserved F or W.

v_call cdr3_aa
TRBV14 CASSLAPTGKGSEQFF
TRBV7-8 CASSPVGHLNTEAFF
TRBV10-3 CAISEEGTAMQTQYF
TRBV12-3/TRBV12-4 CASRIGTAPRGYTF
TRBV10-3 CAISGQSYEQYF
TRBV24-1 CATSDGTGLNEQFF
TRBV20-1 CSARDGARGTLAEAFF
TRBV4-1 CASSQEGPIRIPEKLFF
TRBV13 CASSLRRLAGAREQFF
TRBV3-1 CASSQHQGNYEQYF
TRBV19 CASKPEGYYNEQFF
TRBV7-4 CASSPRRRGRDLDEQYF
TRBV4-1 CVSSQGTDVMNTEAFF
TRBV7-2 CASSSFGGSYNEQFF
TRBV20-1 CSARGGRRDEQFF
TRBV5-6 CASSLAGGHQETQYF
TRBV5-1 CASSLAGDEQYF
TRBV5-6 CASSPFAGGDFPNTEAFF
TRBV7-8 CASSFRRGEQYF
TRBV7-9 CASSLLAGATTDTQYF
TRBV12-3/TRBV12-4 CASSSQGPAYNEQYF
TRBV6-1 CASGGGTGGCGNQPQHF
TRBV12-3/TRBV12-4 CASSLRGRAVGHEQFF
TRBV20-1 CSAGIVPGLSNEQFF
TRBV29-1 CSVRRANTGELFF
TRBV12-3/TRBV12-4 CASSLPGGGVTVEAFF
TRBV10-3 CAISELGGARNTEAFF
TRBV28 CASSPTSGLINQPQHF
TRBV30 CAWGGSSAFSYEQYF
TRBV20-1 CSALDRTRGDGYEQYF
TRBV3-1 CAGIRSSGSHNEQFF
TRBV10-3 CVIEKGPGANYGYTF